Judged by abundance, the clone carrying this T cell receptor beta chain is medium-sized. Its target is unknown. The CDR3 consists of 15 residues. Losses at the gene ends were 6 bases for V and 6 bases for J; bases not matched to a gene: 9. The germline V gene has CDR1 KGHDR and CDR2 SFDVKD. Amplification of TCR beta used genomic DNA extracted from peripheral blood. TRB rearrangements spanning V, D and J were amplified using mixed TRB-A/B primers. In TCRdb, the multiplex PCR reads were re-called with MiXCR into one record per CDR3 protein. The sample has about 5,000 distinct CDR3 sequences, around 29% seen once. These data belong to a study of T cell repertoires in aging, cancer and after chemotherapy. As for the study in general: Donors were grouped into six age bands spanning 30 or younger through 70 or older.

Study-wide findings and caveats: Thymic emigration or peripheral T cell expansion may be impaired by lymphoid organ infiltration in hematological cancer. In cancer patients, declining TCR diversity with age involved lost richness and lost evenness. Immunological memory after chemotherapy cannot be judged from the repertoire data.

The specimen sequenced was blood. The sequence came from a human donor with a blood cancer. The donor label of this sample is uncertain. The chain uses TRBV24-1 and TRBJ2-2; 7 nucleotides match TRBD1. The CDR3 loop reads CATSRSAGGPGELFF. CDR3 DNA: TGTGCCACCAGTCGCTCGGCAGGGGGTCCCGGGGAGCTGTTTTTT.